This T cell receptor beta chain was captured in a study of T cells in Graves' hyperthyroidism and ophthalmopathy. Germline loops: CDR1 SGHTA, CDR2 FQGTGA. J lost 7 bases, V lost 6 bases, and 9 bases had no gene match. This CDR3 contains 14 residues. Amplification of TCR beta CDR3 regions used RNA as the template. A set of HTBI primers served as the primers for a first-round RT-PCR of the TCR CDR3. TCRdb analysed the multiplex PCR reads with MiXCR anew, one entry per CDR3 protein. Here the sample spans about 840,000 distinct CDR3 sequences, roughly 40% being singletons. The PBMCs studied were ones that came from 9 to 10 ml fresh peripheral blood.

V and J are TRBV7-3 and TRBJ2-7, with 10 bases fitting TRBD2. The sequencing input was blood. The sequence derives from a young man with Graves' hyperthyroidism. The CDR3, as DNA: TGTGCCAGCAGTCTCCAACTAGCGGGACAAGAGCAGTACTTC. This sequence encodes CASSLQLAGQEQYF.